This T cell receptor (beta chain) is from a study of cytotoxic CD8 clonotypes in ibrutinib-treated CLL listed by TCRdb under 2021. Regarding the research as a whole: The cohort included some 14 treatment-naive and under 13 relapsed/refractory patients; around 18 were IGHV unmutated. Responses were partial in 24 patients and complete in 2; after median around 68 months follow-up, roughly 15 stayed in remission and approximately 12 progressed. Samples at response were collected after a median of around twelve months of treatment, with a range of roughly 6 to 36 months. On average, each sample had hundreds of thousands of productive templates and approximately 100,000 productive rearrangements. Of the roughly 90 people in the trial, around 25 had longitudinal samples available. Cryopreserved peripheral blood mononuclear cells were obtained before treatment, at response, and at either sustained remission or disease progression. Patients were still on ibrutinib when every remission and progressive disease sample was collected. What the authors observed across the whole study: At baseline, clonality was higher than in age-matched healthy donors and showed a strong correlation with circulating CD8+ T-cell counts. Clonality increased at ibrutinib response, stayed stable in sustained remission, and fell back toward baseline at progression. Public clonotypes were rare and either shrank or stayed stable during treatment, and the rise in clonality at ibrutinib response reflected expansion of private clonotypes. Sampling times were not matched between patients in sustained remission and patients whose disease was progressing, and lymph node repertoires were not examined.

Each clonotype received, on average, around 10x coverage in deep resolution sequencing performed on a MiSeq, where the target depth lay between 1 in 1 million and 1 in 200,000 T cells. The immunoSEQ hsTCRB Kit was used to generate TCR beta libraries. As for the authors' bioinformatics: The data were analyzed with ImmunoSEQ Analyzer and ImmunoSEQ Data Assistant, and V, D and J gene assignments followed IMGT definitions. Clonality, which ranges from 0 to 1, was calculated as one minus the normalized Shannon entropy of productive rearrangement frequencies. Only overrepresented clonotypes making up at least 0.05% of the repertoire of each patient were included in the public clonotype analysis. Some twelve repertoires from age-matched healthy donors, obtained from immuneACCESS, served as clonality controls. The immuneACCESS repertoire file appears here via TCRdb, limited to in-frame rearrangements. These files lack a portion of the clones; in checked studies, under half of the deficit traces to unresolved V genes, and the cause of the others is not known. The DNA gave D and trimming, while V, J and clone size come from that table. For this sample the table gives about 43,000 clones, of which about 70% were detected only once. The ten top clones hold around 13% of the sample.

The CDR3 measures 14 amino acids from cysteine to phenylalanine. Only CDR3 DNA remains: 42 bases, in frame from the first base. From a lookup of the germline V gene, CDR1 and CDR2 are SQVTM and ANQGSEA. V gives up 3 bases and J gives up 6 bases, and the segment between their germline ends measures 17 bases. Sample time point, as interpreted from the label and publication: about 11 months on ibrutinib. For TCR beta library preparation, roughly 2 micrograms of genomic DNA were extracted from the cryopreserved PBMCs. Longitudinal blood samples from CLL patients on ibrutinib monotherapy were analyzed using high-throughput TCR beta sequencing. The patients were enrolled in a single-center, open-label phase 2 trial of ibrutinib monotherapy. In its sample, this clone was seen a few times. It lacks a known antigen. There are no base qualities to consult, and no much larger clone falls within one base.

The rearrangement joined TRBV29-1 to TRBJ1-2; D gene: possibly TRBD1, on 6 matching bases. The sequence was collected from a human donor with chronic lymphocytic leukemia. This specimen was PBMCs, taken after 12 months of ibrutinib treatment. The CDR3 protein is CSVEFPGGLDGYTF. The nucleotide sequence reads TGCAGCGTTGAGTTCCCGGGGGGGCTTGATGGCTACACCTTC.